The 18 T cell receptor beta chains below all came from one sample that was sequenced in a study of blood T cell repertoires in COVID-19. Some clones are missing from TCRdb's copy, which holds only in-frame ones; the method was immunoSEQ multiplex PCR. The sample shows 240,000 or so clones, 88% of them seen only once. The sample comprised peripheral blood. These receptors came from a woman aged 30 to 39 with acute or convalescent COVID-19.

This clone was found once. This chain connects TRBV9 to TRBJ2-1; possible D gene TRBD2, 5 bases. CDR3 length: 14 residues. The V gene lost 0 bases and the J gene lost 7 bases, with 11 bases spanning the gap. Germline lookup yields CDR1 SGDLS and CDR2 YYNGEE. CDR3 sequence: CASSVGSEGNEQFF. The CDR3 DNA follows: TGTGCCAGCAGCGTAGGTTCAGAGGGAAATGAGCAGTTCTTC.

The V and J genes are TRBV30 and TRBJ2-7, with 7 bases identical to TRBD2. The ends lost 0 bases at V and 2 bases at J; junction bases unmatched: 13. Looked up from germline, CDR1 is GTSNPN and CDR2 is SVGIG (reference sequence). The CDR3 is 17 residues long. The CDR3 region is CAWSVVGWSSGAYEQYF. In DNA, the CDR3 is TGTGCCTGGAGTGTAGTCGGGTGGTCTAGCGGAGCCTACGAGCAGTACTTC. Complete variable domain (other parts from reference TRBV30 and TRBJ2-7): SQTIHQWPATLVQPVGSPLSLECTVEGTSNPNLYWYRQAAGRGLQLLFYSVGIGQISSEVPQNLSASRPQDRQFILSSKKLLLSDSGFYLCAWSVVGWSSGAYEQYFGPGTRLTVT.

This clone has more than one count but fewer than ten. The gene calls are TRBV30 and TRBJ2-5; TRBD2 aligns across 14 bases. CDR1 is GTSNPN, CDR2 SVGIG, per germline (reference sequence). Trimming removed 2 bases from V and 5 bases from J; junction bases left unmatched: 10. This CDR3 spans 17 amino acids. This CDR3 reads CAWSHDGTSGSWETQYF. CDR3 DNA: TGTGCCTGGAGTCACGACGGGACTAGCGGGAGCTGGGAGACCCAGTACTTC.

The chain combines TRBV6-2 or TRBV6-3 with TRBJ2-1, with 7 positions matching TRBD2. The V and J ends lost 6 bases and 0 bases, in that order; junction bases with no gene match: 2. The CDR3 runs to 14 residues. Germline V CDR1 and CDR2: MNHEY, SVGEGT. The CDR3 DNA sequence: TGTGCCAGCAGCAGGACTAGCTCCTACAATGAGCAGTTCTTC. Protein: CASSRTSSYNEQFF.

Turning to this clone: The same CDR3 is also encoded by other DNA sequences in this sample. V gene TRBV7-2 combines with J gene TRBJ2-2, with unresolved D. CDR1 is SGHTA and CDR2 is FQGNSA in the germline V gene. The CDR3 sequence is 13 residues long. Trimming left V 3 bases short and J 3 bases short, with 5 bases between. CDR3 in amino acids: CASSFRYTGELFF. CDR3 sequence (DNA): TGTGCCAGCAGCTTCCGGTACACCGGGGAGCTGTTTTTT.

This chain connects TRBV21-1 to TRBJ1-5; TRBD1, the D gene given by the table, was not confirmed from the DNA. TRBV21-1 is a pseudogene segment. The length of the CDR3 is 16 residues. In DNA, the CDR3 is TGTGCCAGCAGCCACTCGGGACAGGGGTGGAATCAGCCCCAGCATTTT. This gives the protein CASSHSGQGWNQPQHF.

The chain couples TRBV3-1 (or the pseudogene TRBV3-2) to TRBJ2-2, with 7 bases fitting TRBD2. The CDR3 is made up of 16 amino acids. V was pared by 2 bases and J by 4 bases, with 7 bases of the junction left unmatched. From germline, CDR1 is LGHDT and CDR2 YNNKEL (reference sequence). The CDR3 sequence: CASSQQAGWGTGELFF. DNA of the CDR3: TGTGCCAGCAGCCAACAAGCGGGATGGGGCACCGGGGAGCTGTTTTTT.

The chain combines TRBV9 with TRBJ2-2, with 8 bases aligning to TRBD2. Unmatched junction bases numbered 15, after V lost 3 bases and J lost 2 bases. The V gene's germline CDR1 is SGDLS and CDR2 YYNGEE. This CDR3 comprises 19 residues. CDR3: CASSAGVGVAGPNTGELFF. As DNA, the CDR3 is TGTGCCAGCAGCGCCGGGGTTGGGGTAGCGGGACCTAACACCGGGGAGCTGTTTTTT.

The chain links TRBV12-5 to TRBJ2-7; D perhaps matches TRBD2 (6 bases). V was trimmed by 3 bases and J by 0 bases, leaving 21 bases between them. The CDR3 is 18 amino acids. Germline values: CDR1 LGHNT, CDR2 FRNRAP. The CDR3 spells CASGFSLSDRDSSYEQYF. In nucleotides, the CDR3 is TGTGCTAGTGGTTTTTCTCTCTCAGATCGGGACTCCTCCTACGAGCAGTACTTC.

The chain couples TRBV7-9 to TRBJ2-7; a weak D match, TRBD2 (5 bases). V shed 5 bases and J shed 3 bases, with 17 bases lying between them. Germline V gene lookup returns CDR1 SEHNR and CDR2 FQNEAQ (reference sequence). The CDR3 runs to 15 residues. CDR3 DNA sequence: TGTGCCAGCAGCCGACCCGGGGAACTTATCTACGAGCAGTACTTC. Protein: CASSRPGELIYEQYF.

The rearrangement uses TRBV15 and TRBJ1-1, with 9 bases fitting TRBD1. The trim removed 4 bases at V and 5 bases at J, leaving 2 bases unmatched. The CDR3 loop spans 13 amino acids. The germline V gene encodes CDR1 LNHNV and CDR2 YYDKDF (reference sequence). The CDR3 sequence is CATSMTGGTEAFF. CDR3 DNA sequence: TGTGCCACCAGCATGACAGGGGGAACTGAAGCTTTCTTT.

The chain employs TRBV10-1 and TRBJ2-7; 11 bases map to TRBD2. The V and J ends lost 1 base and 0 bases, in that order; junction bases with no gene match: 8. This CDR3 has 18 residues. In germline, CDR1 is WNHNN, CDR2 SYGVQD (reference sequence). CDR3 protein: CASSEFPLTSGDSYEQYF. The CDR3 coding sequence is TGCGCCAGCAGTGAGTTCCCACTGACTAGCGGGGACTCCTACGAGCAGTACTTC.

The chain has TRBV4-3 and TRBJ2-7; a possible D gene is TRBD2 (5 bases). CDR1 is LGHNA, CDR2 YSLEER, per germline. The V end lost 0 bases, the J end lost 2 bases, and 14 bases lay between the germline ends. This CDR3 region has 16 residues. The CDR3, as DNA: TGCGCCAGCAGCCAAGATGGCCAGACTACCCCCTACGAGCAGTACTTC. Translating it yields CASSQDGQTTPYEQYF.

The CDR3 sequence: CAIRRTGDHNEQFF. DNA of the CDR3: TGTGCCATCAGGCGGACAGGGGATCACAATGAGCAGTTCTTC. The chain recombines TRBV10-3 with TRBJ2-1; 9 positions agree with TRBD1. The germline gives CDR1 ENHRY, CDR2 SYGVKD. The length of the CDR3 is 14 residues. The junction had 5 bases not matched to a gene; V was cut back by 6 bases and J by 5 bases.

The chain carries TRBV6-1 and TRBJ2-1, with 8 nucleotides matching TRBD2. CDR3 length: 15 amino acids. Germline CDR1 reads MNHNS; CDR2 reads SASEGT. The V gene end was trimmed by 0 bases and the J gene end by 8 bases; junction bases not matched to a gene: 6. The CDR3 DNA is TGTGCCAGCAGTGAAGCGAGCGGGAGTAGCGATGAGCAGTTCTTC. Protein: CASSEASGSSDEQFF.

The rearrangement joins TRBV19 to TRBJ1-4; 10 bases map to TRBD1. In germline, CDR1 is LNHDA, CDR2 SQIVND (reference sequence). Trimming removed 3 bases from V and 0 bases from J; junction bases left unmatched: 7. The CDR3 has 18 amino acids. CDR3 region: CASSIWTGGSTTNEKLFF. The CDR3 bases are TGTGCCAGTAGTATCTGGACAGGGGGTAGTACAACTAATGAAAAACTGTTTTTT.

The V gene is TRBV1, the J gene TRBJ2-1; the table's D call, TRBD1, was not checked against the DNA. TRBV1 is given as a pseudogene. CDR3 length equals 12 residues. CDR3 DNA: TGCACCAGCAGCCCCGACAGGGGGAAGCAGTTCTTC. Its translation is CTSSPDRGKQFF.

This sequence joins TRBV15 and TRBJ2-1; a possible D gene is TRBD2 (6 bases). CDR1 is LNHNV, CDR2 YYDKDF, per germline (reference sequence). The CDR3 is 13 residues long. The CDR3, as DNA: TGTGCAGGAGGGGACCTCTCCTACAATGAGCAGTTCTTC. It is translated as CAGGDLSYNEQFF. The entire variable domain, with the rest obtained from reference TRBV15 and TRBJ2-1, is as follows: DAMVIQNPRYQVTQFGKPVTLSCSQTLNHNVMYWYQQKSSQAPKLLFHYYDKDFNNEADTPDNFQSRRPNTSFCFLDIRSPGLGDTAMYLCAGGDLSYNEQFFGPGTRLTVL.